These T cell receptor beta chains were read from a single sample in a study of blood T cells in healthy people across ages. TCRdb re-called the 5' RACE reads with MiXCR, one entry per CDR3 protein. The data contain fewer than 1,000,000 distinct CDR3 sequences, around 43% of them singletons. Material for sequencing was blood. The origin of the receptors is a man in his 60s in good health. The conserved cysteine and the conserved F or W are not part of the CDR3 here.

j_call v_call cdr3_aa
TRBJ2-2 TRBV20-1 SARDLRQGATGELF
TRBJ2-5 TRBV6-2/TRBV6-3 ASSYSGWKTQY
TRBJ2-7 TRBV12-3/TRBV12-4 ASRRTSSYKQY
. TRBV5-1 ASTRSAGDYEQY
TRBJ2-2 TRBV6-2/TRBV6-3 ASSYSTSGGVNTGELF
TRBJ1-1 TRBV2 ASRTDGNTEAF
TRBJ2-7 TRBV7-2 ASSLDFSGGGKQY
TRBJ2-7 TRBV6-2/TRBV6-3 ASRAATGTLRPEQY
TRBJ2-7 TRBV5-8 ASSLSSGGAYEQY
TRBJ2-7 TRBV20-1 SARDLRGSSYEQY
TRBJ2-7 TRBV6-1 ASSGLGTGSYEQY
TRBJ1-2 TRBV10-3 AITDRDSIYGYT
TRBJ2-7 TRBV7-2 ASSVRDRGPYEQY
TRBJ2-5 TRBV5-6 ASSFGAGEALYQETQY
TRBJ2-3 TRBV4-1 ASSQVSFGTGNTDTQY
TRBJ2-1 TRBV20-1 SGIPAHEQF
TRBJ2-1 TRBV20-1 SARGPGDPYNEQF
TRBJ1-6 TRBV27 ASSSRGGNSPLH
TRBJ1-2 TRBV28 ASRPTIGASNYGYT
TRBJ2-2 TRBV4-1 ASSQDLLAGVPGELF
TRBJ1-5 TRBV10-3 AISESPGTGTNQPQH
TRBJ2-2 TRBV12-3/TRBV12-4 ASSFRRIAGNTGELF
TRBJ1-1 TRBV27 ASKAGVKDTEAF
TRBJ1-6 TRBV7-9 ASSLMAGSPLH
TRBJ2-7 TRBV6-5 ASSFGPGTGNGEQY
TRBJ1-6 TRBV2 ASTPGVQNSPLH
TRBJ2-5 TRBV3-1 ASSQDTSSETQY
TRBJ2-5 TRBV20-1 SARPAAGETQY
TRBJ2-3 TRBV7-9 ASSPNPTGADTQY
TRBJ2-1 TRBV5-1 ASSLPDRGGEQF
TRBJ2-1 TRBV7-2 ASSSRGHNEQF
TRBJ1-1 TRBV12-3/TRBV12-4 ASSTTGLNTEAF
TRBJ1-1 TRBV27 ASSFRAGQEAF
TRBJ1-4 TRBV7-2 ASSAGTGGFEKLF
TRBJ1-1 TRBV2 ASSEQTNTEAF
TRBJ1-2 TRBV7-8 ASSLDTGTYGYT
. TRBV11-2 ASSLVRRSANNEQY
TRBJ2-5 TRBV7-2 ASRTGGSGTQY
TRBJ2-1 TRBV7-9 ASSLGDYLSEQF
TRBJ2-7 TRBV20-1 SARKGEGPYEQY
TRBJ1-2 TRBV6-1 ASSEEAKVNYGYT
TRBJ2-7 TRBV4-3 AGSRGLDLVQY
TRBJ2-3 TRBV24-1 ATSVGQGTDTQY
TRBJ2-4 TRBV9 ASSGDGTGENIQY
TRBJ2-5 TRBV24-1 ATSDVDSNEQY
TRBJ1-2 TRBV6-1 ASNSPGPYGYT
TRBJ2-1 TRBV7-3 ASSINTGTEQF
TRBJ2-7 TRBV9 ASSVSGTFSYEQY
TRBJ2-1 TRBV2 ASYTARSDEQF
TRBJ1-1 TRBV6-2/TRBV6-3 ASRRTGANTEAF
TRBJ2-4 TRBV11-2 ASSLGTGWPIQY
TRBJ1-4 TRBV7-2 ASSAGTGIREKLF
TRBJ1-2 TRBV20-1 SARDPYGDGYT
TRBJ2-5 TRBV7-2 ASSVQPRGSGKTQY
TRBJ1-2 TRBV7-2 ASSLAWAGNYGYT
TRBJ2-5 TRBV18 ASSKVTVYQETQY
TRBJ1-5 TRBV7-2 ASSLTSNQPQH
TRBJ1-1 TRBV29-1 SVAGAGNTEAF